The 22 T cell receptor beta chains reported below all come from one sample, sequenced in a study of OX40 agonist ivuxolimab in advanced cancers. Assay: immunoSEQ multiplex PCR; the TCRdb copy retains only in-frame clones and omits some. The sample gives around 56,000 clones, around 79% of which show up once; roughly 1.2% is in the top ten. The sample was CD4+ or CD8+ T cells sorted from blood, taken in a trial of the OX40 agonist ivuxolimab. Every receptor here comes from an adult with an advanced solid tumor such as melanoma, head and neck, liver or kidney cancer.

This clone was detected only once. This chain joins TRBV7-3 and TRBJ2-1, with 10 bases lining up with TRBD2. The CDR3 is 18 residues long. V dropped 5 bases and J dropped 4; count of bases not matched to a gene: 14. Germline V gene data show CDR1 as SGHTA and CDR2 as FQGTGA. CDR3 DNA sequence: TGTGCCAGCAGCAGAAGCGCCGGACTAGCGGCTAAGTACAATGAGCAGTTCTTC. Its protein is CASSRSAGLAAKYNEQFF. Variable domain in full (rest from reference TRBV7-3 and TRBJ2-1): GAGVSQTPSNKVTEKGKYVELRCDPISGHTALYWYRQSLGQGPEFLIYFQGTGAADDSGLPNDRFFAVRPEGSVSTLKIQRTERGDSAVYLCASSRSAGLAAKYNEQFFGPGTRLTVL.

The rearrangement uses TRBV6-5 and TRBJ2-3, with D unresolved. The germline gives CDR1 MNHEY, CDR2 SVGAGI. V was pared by 2 bases and J by 4 bases, with 7 bases between. The CDR3 is 13 residues long. CDR3 coding DNA: TGTGCCAGCAGTTACCAGCTAGCAGATACGCAGTATTTT. Its protein product is CASSYQLADTQYF.

This chain links TRBV5-1 with TRBJ2-6; D is uncertain. Per the germline V gene, CDR1 is SGHRS and CDR2 is YFSETQ. CDR3 size: 15 residues. Trimming left V 1 base short and J 1 base short, with 6 bases between. In DNA form, the CDR3 reads TGCGCCAGCAGCTTGCTGAATTCTGGGGCCAACGTCCTGACTTTC. Residues: CASSLLNSGANVLTF.

This clone was recorded once. Other nucleotide sequences in the sample specify the same CDR3. This sequence joins TRBV2 and TRBJ1-2; D remains ambiguous. The CDR3 runs 13 residues. The germline V gene encodes CDR1 SNHLY and CDR2 FYNNEI. V was trimmed by 3 bases and J by 0 bases, leaving 5 bases between them. The CDR3 region has the DNA TGTGCCAGCAGTGATTCGGCTAACTATGGCTACACCTTC. Translated, it gives CASSDSANYGYTF.

The table lists this clone with a few counts. The chain carries TRBV18 and TRBJ1-1, with 8 nucleotides matching TRBD1. Germline CDR1 and CDR2: KGHSH and LQKENI. The V gene end was trimmed by 3 bases and the J gene end by 1 base; junction bases not matched to a gene: 4. This CDR3 region has 15 residues. The CDR3 is CASSPQGQGNTEAFF. In DNA form, the CDR3 reads TGTGCCAGCTCACCTCAAGGACAGGGGAACACTGAAGCTTTCTTT.

The sample holds a few counts of this clone. The rearrangement uses TRBV18 and TRBJ1-2; the D gene is possibly TRBD1 (6 bases). This CDR3 region has 15 residues. From germline, CDR1 is KGHSH and CDR2 LQKENI. Trimming pared 0 bases from V and 2 bases from J, leaving 10 bases between. CDR3 loop: CASSPPPGENYGYTF. Here the CDR3 DNA reads TGTGCCAGCTCACCACCCCCAGGGGAGAACTATGGCTACACCTTC.

The chain links TRBV6-5 to TRBJ1-1; perhaps TRBD1 as D (5 bases). V lost 4 bases to trimming and J lost 1 base, with 7 bases between them. The CDR3 totals 13 residues. Germline values: CDR1 MNHEY, CDR2 SVGAGI. This chain's CDR3 is CASSSQGNTEAFF. The CDR3 bases are TGTGCCAGCAGTTCCCAGGGGAACACTGAAGCTTTCTTT.

This clone was detected a few times. This rearrangement joins TRBV30 to TRBJ1-6; D gene unclear. The CDR3 totals 11 residues. Trimming took 2 bases from V and 10 from J, leaving 6 bases between them. Germline-derived CDR1 and CDR2 are GTSNPN and SVGIG (reference sequence). Written as DNA, the CDR3 is TGTGCCTGGAGTCTACACTCACCCCTCCACTTT. This translates into CAWSLHSPLHF.

The chain uses TRBV5-4 and TRBJ2-1, with TRBD1 matching over 11 bases. CDR1 and CDR2 (germline): SGHNT, YYREEE (reference sequence). Losses at the gene ends were 4 bases for V and 7 bases for J; bases not matched to a gene: 7. The CDR3 has 15 residues. The DNA for the CDR3 is TGTGCCAGCAGCAAGCGGGACAGGGGGTTGAATGAGCAGTTCTTC. The encoded protein is CASSKRDRGLNEQFF.

This clone was seen a handful of times. V gene TRBV18 combines with J gene TRBJ1-5; TRBD1 might be the D (5 bases). V lost 3 bases to trimming and J lost 3 bases, with 12 bases between them. This CDR3 contains 15 residues. Germline V gene sequence: CDR1 KGHSH, CDR2 LQKENI. This CDR3 reads CASSPVSGTNQPQHF. The CDR3 nucleotides read TGTGCCAGCTCACCCGTTTCCGGGACCAATCAGCCCCAGCATTTT.

The chain couples TRBV6-5 to TRBJ2-1; the D gene is possibly TRBD1 (6 bases). Germline V gene sequence: CDR1 MNHEY, CDR2 SVGAGI. With 3 bases removed from V and 8 bases from J, the gap between germline ends came to 20 bases. The CDR3 consists of 16 residues. The CDR3 protein is CASSYAPPGVLYEQFF. The CDR3 nucleotides read TGTGCCAGCAGTTATGCCCCCCCAGGGGTGTTGTATGAGCAGTTCTTC.

The V and J genes are TRBV6-6 and TRBJ2-7, with 7 bases identical to TRBD1. Germline V gene data show CDR1 as MNHNY and CDR2 as SVGAGI (reference sequence). V was pared by 6 bases and J by 4 bases, with 9 bases of the junction left unmatched. This CDR3 region has 14 residues. The CDR3 is CASRNGQDDYEQYF. CDR3 nucleotides: TGTGCCAGCAGGAATGGACAGGACGATTACGAGCAGTACTTC.

The V call is TRBV18, the J call TRBJ2-7; TRBD1 is a possible D gene (5 bases). Trimming removed 2 bases from V and 5 bases from J, with 13 bases in between. The V gene's germline CDR1 is KGHSH and CDR2 LQKENI. This CDR3 has 14 residues. Written as DNA, the CDR3 is TGTGCCAGCTCACCAGGGGCAGGGTCCAACGAGCAGTACTTC. Protein: CASSPGAGSNEQYF.

The rearrangement uses TRBV18 and TRBJ1-2; no firm D call. V dropped 2 bases and J dropped 0 bases, with 10 bases sitting between them. CDR1 is KGHSH and CDR2 is LQKENI in the germline V gene. CDR3 length equals 15 residues. The CDR3 here is CASSPLQNTNYGYTF. The CDR3 DNA sequence: TGTGCCAGCTCACCATTACAGAACACTAACTATGGCTACACCTTC. The full variable domain, in which reference TRBV18 and TRBJ1-2 provide the parts outside the CDR3, is NAGVMQNPRHLVRRRGQEARLRCSPMKGHSHVYWYRQLPEEGLKFMVYLQKENIIDESGMPKERFSAEFPKEGPSILRIQQVVRGDSAAYFCASSPLQNTNYGYTFGSGTRLTVV.

The V call is TRBV27, the J call TRBJ1-2; the D is unclear. V shed 3 bases and J shed 1 base, with 9 bases lying between them. From germline, CDR1 is MNHEY and CDR2 SMNVEV (reference sequence). The CDR3 consists of 14 residues. As DNA, the CDR3 is TGTGCCAGCAGTTTTAATGGCGGTAACTATGGCTACACCTTC. Its translation: CASSFNGGNYGYTF.

This clone showed up just a few times. The V gene is TRBV6-1, the J gene TRBJ1-5, with no clear D. The CDR3 runs to 12 residues. Deletions cut 9 bases from V and 6 bases from J, with 12 bases between. CDR1 is MNHNS and CDR2 is SASEGT in the germline V gene. This CDR3 is CASVGQIQPQHF. CDR3 DNA sequence: TGTGCCAGTGTGGGTCAAATTCAGCCCCAGCATTTT.

This rearrangement joins TRBV30 to TRBJ1-4; D remains ambiguous. Trimming took 0 bases from V and 7 from J, leaving 12 bases between them. Germline V gene data show CDR1 as GTSNPN and CDR2 as SVGIG (reference sequence). The CDR3 runs 14 residues. As DNA, the CDR3 is TGTGCCTGGAGTGTACCTTGGACTCGTGAAAAACTGTTTTTT. This encodes CAWSVPWTREKLFF.

The count of this clone is one. The chain couples TRBV18 to TRBJ2-3, with 9 bases fitting TRBD2. After removal of 6 bases from V and 0 bases from J, the junction contained 4 bases not matched to a gene. The CDR3 extends over 15 amino acids. Looked up from germline, CDR1 is KGHSH and CDR2 is LQKENI. The CDR3: CASSPGLASTDTQYF. The DNA of the CDR3 is TGTGCCAGCTCCCCGGGACTAGCTAGCACAGATACGCAGTATTTT. Full variable domain (missing parts from reference TRBV18 and TRBJ2-3): NAGVMQNPRHLVRRRGQEARLRCSPMKGHSHVYWYRQLPEEGLKFMVYLQKENIIDESGMPKERFSAEFPKEGPSILRIQQVVRGDSAAYFCASSPGLASTDTQYFGPGTRLTVL.

The chain couples TRBV5-1 to TRBJ2-7; D may match TRBD1 or TRBD2 (5 bases each). V shed 4 bases and J shed 2 bases, with 16 bases lying between them. Germline V gives CDR1 SGHRS, CDR2 YFSETQ. The CDR3 sequence is 15 residues long. CDR3 sequence reads: CASSATRGGAYEQYF. DNA of the CDR3: TGCGCCAGCAGCGCCACTAGGGGTGGGGCCTACGAGCAGTACTTC.

V gene TRBV29-1 combines with J gene TRBJ1-1; no clear D. The V gene lost 2 bases and the J gene lost 7 bases, with 5 bases spanning the gap. This CDR3 is built from 10 residues. Germline V gives CDR1 SQVTM, CDR2 ANQGSEA. The CDR3: CSVEPYEAFF. The CDR3 coding sequence is TGCAGCGTTGAACCGTATGAAGCTTTCTTT.

The chain carries TRBV29-1 and TRBJ2-3; D gene ambiguous. The CDR3 totals 14 residues. The V end lost 6 bases, the J end lost 2 bases, and 15 bases lay between the germline ends. In germline, CDR1 is SQVTM, CDR2 ANQGSEA. The DNA of the CDR3 is TGCAGCGTCCCGTGGCTCCGAGACACAGATACGCAGTATTTT. Its translation: CSVPWLRDTDTQYF.

This clone has just one count. This chain links TRBV4-1 with TRBJ2-5; no reliable D call. This CDR3 spans 15 amino acids. Trimming shortened V by 2 bases and J by 5 bases, and 15 bases separated the two germline ends. The germline CDR1 and CDR2 sequences are MGHRA and YSYEKL. Here the CDR3 reads CASSQNRVGWETQYF. In DNA form, the CDR3 reads TGCGCCAGCAGCCAAAACCGGGTTGGATGGGAGACCCAGTACTTC.